The sample holds many counts of the clone carrying this TCR beta chain. These data belong to a study of molecular identifiers for immune sequencing clone quantification. V shed 4 bases and J 4 bases; nucleotides not matched to a gene: 4. CDR1 and CDR2 from the germline V gene are LNHDA and SQIVND (reference sequence). The CDR3 has 14 amino acids. The use of previously described methods and listed TCR primers produced the bulk TCR libraries. Using its own MiXCR run on the PCR reads, TCRdb lists one record per CDR3 protein. Found here are 85,000 to 90,000 distinct CDR3 sequences, roughly 20% of them singletons; the top ten hold 0.85%.

The TCR originated in a human donor in good health. Some libraries in this study had Jurkat cell RNA spiked in. The sample comprised naive CD8+ T cells from blood, with Jurkat cell RNA spiked in. Subset given: FACS-sorted CD8+CD4-CCR7+CD45RA+ naive T cells. The chain has TRBV19 and TRBJ2-1; 7 bases align to TRBD2. The CDR3 loop reads CASSRLAEYNEQFF. For the CDR3, the DNA is TGTGCCAGTAGTAGGCTAGCGGAGTACAATGAGCAGTTCTTC.